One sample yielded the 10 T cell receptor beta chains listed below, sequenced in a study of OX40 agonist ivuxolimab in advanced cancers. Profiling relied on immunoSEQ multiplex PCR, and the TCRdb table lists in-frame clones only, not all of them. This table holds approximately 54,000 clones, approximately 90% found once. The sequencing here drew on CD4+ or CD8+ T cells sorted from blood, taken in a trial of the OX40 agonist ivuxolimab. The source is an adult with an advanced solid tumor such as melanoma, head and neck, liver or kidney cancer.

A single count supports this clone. Written as DNA, the CDR3 is TGTGCCAGCCGAGGAGGGGCAACTAATGAAAAACTGTTTTTT. It specifies CASRGGATNEKLFF. The V call is TRBV7-9, the J call TRBJ1-4; possibly TRBD1 for D (5 bases). Trimming shortened V by 8 bases and J by 0 bases, and 10 bases separated the two germline ends. The germline V gene encodes CDR1 SEHNR and CDR2 FQNEAQ (reference sequence). The CDR3 is made up of 14 amino acids.

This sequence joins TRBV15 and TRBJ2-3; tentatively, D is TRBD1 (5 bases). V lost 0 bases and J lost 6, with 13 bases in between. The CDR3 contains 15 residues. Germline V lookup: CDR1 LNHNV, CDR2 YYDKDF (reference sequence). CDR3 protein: CATSRDTGSSDTQYF. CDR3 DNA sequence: TGTGCCACCAGCAGAGATACAGGTTCATCGGATACGCAGTATTTT. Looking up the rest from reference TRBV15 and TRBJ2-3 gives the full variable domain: DAMVIQNPRYQVTQFGKPVTLSCSQTLNHNVMYWYQQKSSQAPKLLFHYYDKDFNNEADTPDNFQSRRPNTSFCFLDIRSPGLGDTAMYLCATSRDTGSSDTQYFGPGTRLTVL.

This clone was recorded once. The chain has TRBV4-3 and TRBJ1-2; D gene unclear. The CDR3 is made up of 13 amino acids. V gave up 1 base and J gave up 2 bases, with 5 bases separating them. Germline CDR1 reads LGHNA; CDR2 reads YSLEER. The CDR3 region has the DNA TGCGCCAGCAGCCAAGGCCAAAACTATGGCTACACCTTC. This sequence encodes CASSQGQNYGYTF.

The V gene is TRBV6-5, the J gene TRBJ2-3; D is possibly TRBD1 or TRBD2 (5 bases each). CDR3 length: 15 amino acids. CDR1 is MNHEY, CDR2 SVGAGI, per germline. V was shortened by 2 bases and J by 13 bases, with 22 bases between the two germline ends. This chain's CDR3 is CASSYTAPYLGEEYF. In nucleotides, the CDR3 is TGTGCCAGCAGTTACACGGCCCCCTATTTGGGGGAAGAGTATTTT.

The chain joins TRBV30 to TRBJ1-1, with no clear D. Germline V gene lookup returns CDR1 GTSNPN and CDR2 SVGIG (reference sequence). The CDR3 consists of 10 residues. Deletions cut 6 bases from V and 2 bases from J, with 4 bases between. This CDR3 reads CACDNTEAFF. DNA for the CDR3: TGTGCCTGTGACAACACTGAAGCTTTCTTT. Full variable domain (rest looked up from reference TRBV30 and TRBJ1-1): SQTIHQWPATLVQPVGSPLSLECTVEGTSNPNLYWYRQAAGRGLQLLFYSVGIGQISSEVPQNLSASRPQDRQFILSSKKLLLSDSGFYLCACDNTEAFFGQGTRLTVV.

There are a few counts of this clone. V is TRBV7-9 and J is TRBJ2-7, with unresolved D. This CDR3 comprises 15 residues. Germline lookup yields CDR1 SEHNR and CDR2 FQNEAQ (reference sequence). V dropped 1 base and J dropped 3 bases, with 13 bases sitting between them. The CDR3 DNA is TGTGCCAGCAGCTTAGGGCCTACTACCATCTACGAGCAGTACTTC. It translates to CASSLGPTTIYEQYF.

The CDR3, as DNA: TGTGCCAGCAGCCCCCCGAAGGGACTAGAGTACAATGAGCAGTTCTTC. Translation gives CASSPPKGLEYNEQFF. The rearrangement links TRBV7-9 to TRBJ2-1, with 8 bases identical to TRBD2. Germline V gene data show CDR1 as SEHNR and CDR2 as FQNEAQ (reference sequence). Trimming removed 5 bases from V and 4 bases from J; junction bases left unmatched: 10. The CDR3 has 16 amino acids.

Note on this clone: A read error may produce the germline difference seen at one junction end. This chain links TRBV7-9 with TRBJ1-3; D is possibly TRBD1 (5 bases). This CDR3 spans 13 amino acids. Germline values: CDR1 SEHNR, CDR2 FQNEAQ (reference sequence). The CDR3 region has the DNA TGTGCCAGCACGGGGGAGTCTGAAAACACCATATATTTT. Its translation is CASTGESENTIYF.

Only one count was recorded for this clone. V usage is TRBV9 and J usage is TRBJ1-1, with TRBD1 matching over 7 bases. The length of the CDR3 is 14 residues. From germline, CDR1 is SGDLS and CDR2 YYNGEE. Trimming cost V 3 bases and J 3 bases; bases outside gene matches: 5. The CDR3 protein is CASSDRQGDTEAFF. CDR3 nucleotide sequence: TGTGCCAGCAGCGATCGACAGGGCGACACTGAAGCTTTCTTT.

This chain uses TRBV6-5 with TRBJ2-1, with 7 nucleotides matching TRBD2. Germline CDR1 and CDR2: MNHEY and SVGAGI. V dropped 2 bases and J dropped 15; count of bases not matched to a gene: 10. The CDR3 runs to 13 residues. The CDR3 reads CASSYGSAGVLFF. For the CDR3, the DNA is TGTGCCAGCAGTTACGGTAGCGCGGGAGTGTTGTTCTTC.